This T cell receptor beta chain appears in the sequencing data of a study of regulatory T cells in long-lasting Graves disease. The overall study: Graves' patients diagnosed newly had used antithyroid drugs under 3 months.

Trimming took 2 bases from V and 4 from J, leaving 11 bases between them. The CDR3 is 15 residues long. The germline CDR1 and CDR2 sequences are SGHTA and FQGNSA. Construction of TCR beta libraries relied on iRepertoire HTBI primers and on Arm-PCR targeting CDR3 regions. MiXCR was run by TCRdb on the multiplex PCR reads, yielding one entry per CDR3 protein. Of around 250,000 distinct CDR3 sequences in the sample, more than 15% were seen once. Ten or more counts support this clonotype. Time point meaning: newly diagnosed GD, antithyroid drugs for less than 3 months. The TCR library was made from RNA extracted from PBMCs. The sample also formed part of further work on T cells in Graves' hyperthyroidism and ophthalmopathy.

The receptor was isolated from a woman in her twenties or thirties with Graves disease. The specimen comprised peripheral blood mononuclear cells (PBMCs), sampled at new diagnosis, from a patient treated with antithyroid drugs. The V call is TRBV7-2, the J call TRBJ2-2; D perhaps matches TRBD1 (6 bases). CDR3 DNA: TGTGCCAGCAGCTTAAGCCAGGGGAGCACCGGGGAGCTGTTTTTT. Translation: CASSLSQGSTGELFF.